These 14 T cell receptor beta chains were all obtained from the same sample, sequenced in a study of cytomegalovirus exposure and HLA in healthy donors. The PCR ran on 60 Vbeta and 13 Jbeta primers. The repertoire was sequenced with immunoSEQ multiplex PCR; TCRdb's copy has only in-frame clones and lacks some. The sample contains about 160,000 clones, 65% to 80% of which appear only once. The sequenced sample was PBMCs. All receptors derive from a man in his forties or fifties in good health and CMV-seropositive.

This clone turned up a few times. V is TRBV6-5 and J is TRBJ1-1; weak D call: TRBD1 (5 bases). Trimming left V 2 bases short and J 1 base short, with 8 bases between. Germline V gene lookup returns CDR1 MNHEY and CDR2 SVGAGI. This CDR3 has 14 amino acids. CDR3 coding DNA: TGTGCCAGCAGTTACCTTCAGGGGAACACTGAAGCTTTCTTT. As protein: CASSYLQGNTEAFF.

The chain carries TRBV30 and TRBJ2-7; unclear D gene. Trimming left V 2 bases short and J 0 bases short, with 11 bases between. Looked up from germline, CDR1 is GTSNPN and CDR2 is SVGIG (reference sequence). The CDR3 sequence is 14 residues long. The CDR3 nucleotides read TGTGCCTGGAGTTTACAGCCCTACTCCTACGAGCAGTACTTC. It is translated as CAWSLQPYSYEQYF.

The chain combines TRBV7-7 with TRBJ2-1; 9 bases agree with TRBD2. The germline gives CDR1 SSHAT, CDR2 FNYEAQ (reference sequence). This CDR3 contains 16 residues. The V gene end was trimmed by 1 base and the J gene end by 7 bases; junction bases not matched to a gene: 8. CDR3 sequence: CASSLGLAVSGNEQFF. The CDR3 DNA reads as TGTGCCAGCAGCTTAGGACTAGCGGTATCAGGGAATGAGCAGTTCTTC.

The V and J genes are TRBV6-5 and TRBJ1-1; D is undetermined. Germline V gene sequence: CDR1 MNHEY, CDR2 SVGAGI. The length of the CDR3 is 13 residues. The V and J ends lost 1 base and 3 bases respectively, with 6 bases between them. Here the CDR3 DNA reads TGTGCCAGCAGTTACTTCAGCGACACTGAAGCTTTCTTT. Translating it yields CASSYFSDTEAFF.

CDR3 coding DNA: TGTGCCAGCAGCTTATCAGGCCCTAGCAATCAGCCCCAGCATTTT. This sequence encodes CASSLSGPSNQPQHF. V and J are TRBV7-8 and TRBJ1-5; D unresolved. The germline V gene encodes CDR1 SGHVS and CDR2 FQNEAQ. The CDR3 spans 15 residues. V was shortened by 2 bases and J by 0 bases, with 8 bases between the two germline ends.

This chain joins TRBV5-5 and TRBJ2-7, with D perhaps matching TRBD2 (5 bases). Trimming took 1 base from V and 6 from J, leaving 8 bases between them. Per the germline V gene, CDR1 is SGHKS and CDR2 is YYEKEE (reference sequence). The CDR3 is 12 amino acids. CDR3 coding DNA: TGTGCCAGCAGCTTGACTAGTTTCGAGCAGTACTTC. Translated, it gives CASSLTSFEQYF. Complete variable domain (other parts from reference TRBV5-5 and TRBJ2-7): DAGVTQSPTHLIKTRGQQVTLRCSPISGHKSVSWYQQVLGQGPQFIFQYYEKEERGRGNFPDRFSARQFPNYSSELNVNALLLGDSALYLCASSLTSFEQYFGPGTRLTVT.

The chain uses TRBV5-4 and TRBJ1-1, with a possible D match to TRBD1 (5 bases). V was cut by 0 bases and J by 0 bases, with 15 bases left in between. CDR3 length equals 17 residues. Germline V lookup: CDR1 SGHNT, CDR2 YYREEE (reference sequence). DNA of the CDR3: TGTGCCAGCAGCTTGGATGGCGTTGGGGCGCTGAACACTGAAGCTTTCTTT. This translates into CASSLDGVGALNTEAFF.

The chain uses TRBV6-6 and TRBJ2-1; 8 bases align to TRBD1. The germline V gene has CDR1 MNHNY and CDR2 SVGAGI (reference sequence). The J segment lost 11 bases and the V segment lost 0 bases, leaving 6 bases of the junction unmatched. The CDR3 totals 14 residues. CDR3 residues: CASSYSTTGAKQFF. CDR3 in DNA: TGTGCCAGCAGTTACTCGACGACAGGGGCTAAGCAGTTCTTC.

The chain carries TRBV6-6 and TRBJ2-7; D is ambiguous. V was pared by 7 bases and J by 0 bases, with 16 bases between. The length of the CDR3 is 15 residues. CDR1 and CDR2 from the germline V gene are MNHNY and SVGAGI (reference sequence). The CDR3 sequence is CASTRLSASSYEQYF. CDR3 DNA sequence: TGTGCCAGCACCCGACTTTCGGCAAGCTCCTACGAGCAGTACTTC.

Of note for this clone: Relative to the germline gene, one junction end is altered; a read error may explain this. The V call is TRBV7-9, the J call TRBJ1-1; 11 nucleotides match TRBD1. The CDR3 is made up of 16 amino acids. The V gene's germline CDR1 is SEHNR and CDR2 FQNEAQ (reference sequence). The CDR3 protein is CSSSLGDRGSHVEAFF. CDR3 nucleotide sequence: TGTTCCAGCAGCTTAGGGGACAGGGGGTCCCACGTTGAAGCTTTCTTT.

V gene TRBV18 combines with J gene TRBJ1-1; D gene ambiguous. The germline V gene has CDR1 KGHSH and CDR2 LQKENI. V was cut by 3 bases and J by 4 bases, with 12 bases left in between. This CDR3 comprises 14 residues. CDR3 amino acids: CASSPAGWATEAFF. CDR3 DNA: TGTGCCAGCTCACCGGCAGGATGGGCCACTGAAGCTTTCTTT.

This clone is classed as medium-sized. The junction departs from germline at one end; a sequencing error may be responsible. V usage is TRBV30 and J usage is TRBJ1-2; D call uncertain. There are 12 residues in the CDR3. Germline CDR1 reads GTSNPN; CDR2 reads SVGIG (reference sequence). CDR3 bases: TGTGCCTGGAGTTACGGGCCTAGGTTTCCGGGATTC. This sequence encodes CAWSYGPRFPGF.

Only a few counts were recorded for this clone. The rearrangement joins TRBV5-4 to TRBJ1-3, with a weak D call TRBD1 (5 bases). V lost 5 bases and J 6 bases, leaving 15 bases between the germline ends. Germline V gene sequence: CDR1 SGHNT, CDR2 YYREEE (reference sequence). The CDR3 runs 14 residues. Here the CDR3 DNA reads TGTGCCAGCAGTTCAACAGGATCGCAAAACACCATATATTTT. Amino acid sequence: CASSSTGSQNTIYF.

V usage is TRBV18 and J usage is TRBJ2-7; 7 nucleotides line up with TRBD1. Germline loops: CDR1 KGHSH, CDR2 LQKENI. This CDR3 contains 14 residues. Trimming cost V 3 bases and J 3 bases; bases outside gene matches: 5. This CDR3 is CASSPRGRFYEQYF. The CDR3 bases are TGTGCCAGCTCACCGAGGGGGCGCTTCTACGAGCAGTACTTC.